Listed here are 11 T cell receptor beta chains from one sample, sequenced in a study of CD8+CD57+ T cells in acquired aplastic anemia (dated by TCRdb to 2016 to 2019). The sequencer listed for this sample is Illumina HiSeq 2000. Genomic DNA was used as template for profiling of TCR beta VDJ combinations and CDR3 sequences. Starting from the raw public reads, TCRdb applied fastp trimming at Q25, assembled clones with MiXCR and retained in-frame beta chains. Each CDR3 protein gets just one entry, which takes the most common genes and DNA from the rows behind it. In all, the sample holds 250,000 to 350,000 distinct CDR3 sequences, and roughly half of those were seen once. 8% of the sample belongs to the ten largest clones. The sequenced sample consisted of sorted CD4+, CD8+, or CD8+CD57+ T cells (not recorded which) from PBMCs. The source of these receptors is a human donor with severe aplastic anemia or a healthy control (not recorded which).

In this sample, this clonotype turned up many times. The V gene is TRBV2, the J gene TRBJ1-4, with D perhaps matching TRBD1 (5 bases). In germline, CDR1 is SNHLY, CDR2 FYNNEI. This CDR3 is built from 15 residues. Trimming stripped 11 bases from V and 5 bases from J, with 21 bases between. Written as DNA, the CDR3 is TGTGCCTCGGAAGAGGGGCAGGGATTGAATGAAAAACTGTTTTTT. Its protein product is CASEEGQGLNEKLFF.

The gene calls are TRBV15 and TRBJ2-2, with D maybe TRBD2 (6 bases). Germline V gene data show CDR1 as LNHNV and CDR2 as YYDKDF (reference sequence). The CDR3 has 15 residues. V lost 5 bases, J lost 0 bases, and 10 bases lay in between. The CDR3 DNA sequence: TGTGCCACCAGCCAGGGACTCTCGAACACCGGGGAGCTGTTTTTT. Its protein product is CATSQGLSNTGELFF.

For this clonotype: Being one base from a much bigger clone, this may be a read error. The genes are TRBV9 and TRBJ2-7; no reliable D call. The germline V and J ends were trimmed by 4 bases and 2 bases, with 16 bases remaining between them. Germline assignment: CDR1 SGDLS and CDR2 YYNGEE. The CDR3 sequence is 15 residues long. The CDR3 bases are TGTGCCAGCAGCCAGGACGGTGTTGACCCCTACGAGCAGTACTTC. Protein product: CASSQDGVDPYEQYF.

This clonotype showed up just a few times. The chain links TRBV9 to TRBJ1-2; D unclear. V dropped 0 bases and J dropped 4 bases, with 4 bases sitting between them. Germline V CDR1 and CDR2: SGDLS, YYNGEE. The CDR3 totals 12 residues. CDR3 nucleotide sequence: TGTGCCAGCAGCGTAGCGGCCTATGGCTACACCTTC. It specifies CASSVAAYGYTF.

The genes are TRBV10-3 and TRBJ1-2, with D maybe TRBD1 (6 bases). V shed 8 bases and J shed 0 bases, with 10 bases lying between them. CDR3 length: 13 amino acids. CDR1 is ENHRY, CDR2 SYGVKD, per germline. The CDR3 reads CAIGDIPNYGYTF. Here the CDR3 DNA reads TGTGCCATCGGGGACATTCCTAACTATGGCTACACCTTC.

Of note for this clonotype: A read error may account for a junction end that differs from germline. CDR3 region: CGAIEGGPGETQYF. CDR3 DNA: TGCGGTGCTATTGAGGGAGGGCCTGGAGAGACCCAGTACTTC. The J gene is TRBJ2-5, the V gene TRBV20-1; TRBD2 aligns across 7 bases. This CDR3 contains 14 residues. Germline lookup yields CDR1 DFQATT and CDR2 SNEGSKA (reference sequence).

In its sample, this clonotype was seen a few times. This chain uses TRBV10-3 with TRBJ1-2, with D perhaps TRBD1 (6 bases). Trimming shortened V by 3 bases and J by 1 base, and 6 bases separated the two germline ends. The CDR3 has 13 residues. Germline lookup yields CDR1 ENHRY and CDR2 SYGVKD. CDR3 amino acids: CAISEQGNYGYTF. DNA for the CDR3: TGTGCCATCAGTGAACAGGGTAACTATGGCTACACCTTC.

A word on this clonotype: An end of the junction differs from the germline gene, which may be a read error. The chain carries TRBV7-9 and TRBJ2-2; 7 nucleotides line up with TRBD1. The CDR3 extends over 18 amino acids. Germline V gene lookup returns CDR1 SEHNR and CDR2 FQNEAQ (reference sequence). For the CDR3, the DNA is TGTGCCTGCAGCTCAGGGGCAGGGACAGACCCGGGCACCGGGGAGCTGTTTTTT. Translating gives CACSSGAGTDPGTGELFF.

The sample holds many counts of this clonotype. The chain links TRBV5-1 to TRBJ2-2; D is ambiguous. V lost 7 bases to trimming and J lost 0 bases, with 7 bases between them. CDR1 is SGHRS and CDR2 is YFSETQ in the germline V gene. The CDR3 is 13 residues long. The CDR3 nucleotides are TGCGCCAGCCGTAGTTCGAACACCGGGGAGCTGTTTTTT. Amino acid sequence: CASRSSNTGELFF. Variable domain in full (rest from reference TRBV5-1 and TRBJ2-2): KAGVTQTPRYLIKTRGQQVTLSCSPISGHRSVSWYQQTPGQGLQFLFEYFSETQRNKGNFPGRFSGRQFSNSRSEMNVSTLELGDSALYLCASRSSNTGELFFGEGSRLTVL.

The chain uses TRBV20-1 and TRBJ2-7; D unclear. The CDR3 length is 10 residues. V shed 6 bases and J shed 3 bases, with 6 bases lying between them. From germline, CDR1 is DFQATT and CDR2 SNEGSKA (reference sequence). The CDR3 sequence is CSALIYEQYF. The CDR3 bases are TGCAGTGCCCTCATCTACGAGCAGTACTTC.

This clonotype occurred many times. The chain uses TRBV5-1 and TRBJ2-3, with 7 bases that match TRBD2. The J segment lost 2 bases and the V segment lost 3 bases, leaving 3 bases of the junction unmatched. The CDR3 loop spans 14 amino acids. Looked up from germline, CDR1 is SGHRS and CDR2 is YFSETQ. The CDR3 region is CASSSTSTTDTQYF. The CDR3 DNA is TGCGCCAGCAGCTCGACTAGCACCACAGATACGCAGTATTTT. Together with reference TRBV5-1 and TRBJ2-3, the CDR3 gives the full variable domain: KAGVTQTPRYLIKTRGQQVTLSCSPISGHRSVSWYQQTPGQGLQFLFEYFSETQRNKGNFPGRFSGRQFSNSRSEMNVSTLELGDSALYLCASSSTSTTDTQYFGPGTRLTVL.